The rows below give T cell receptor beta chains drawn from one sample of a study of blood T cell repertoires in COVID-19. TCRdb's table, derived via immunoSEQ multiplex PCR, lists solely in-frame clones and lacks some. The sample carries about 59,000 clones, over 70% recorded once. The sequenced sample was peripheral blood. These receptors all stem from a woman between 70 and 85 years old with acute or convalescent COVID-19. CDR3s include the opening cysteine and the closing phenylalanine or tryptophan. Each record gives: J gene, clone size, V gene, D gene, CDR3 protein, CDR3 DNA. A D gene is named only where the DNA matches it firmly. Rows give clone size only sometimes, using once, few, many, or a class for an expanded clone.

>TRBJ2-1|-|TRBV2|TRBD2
CASMGAGGNTYNEQFF
TGTGCCAGCATGGGGGCGGGGGGTAACACATACAATGAGCAGTTCTTC
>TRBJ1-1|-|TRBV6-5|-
CASSTPGGVSEAFF
TGTGCCAGCAGTACGCCTGGGGGGGTCTCTGAAGCTTTCTTT
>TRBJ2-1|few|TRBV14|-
CASSTQQGTLYNEQFF
TGTGCCAGCAGCACCCAACAGGGTACATTGTACAATGAGCAGTTCTTC
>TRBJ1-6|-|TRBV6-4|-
CASSDGQGPNSPLHF
TGTGCCAGCAGTGACGGGCAGGGCCCTAATTCACCCCTCCACTTT
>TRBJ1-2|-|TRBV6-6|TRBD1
CASSYGTGGLDYGYTF
TGTGCCAGCAGTTACGGGACAGGGGGATTGGACTATGGCTACACCTTC
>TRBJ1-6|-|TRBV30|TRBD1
CAWSNRGLGYNSPLHF
TGTGCCTGGAGTAACAGGGGGCTAGGCTATAATTCACCCCTCCACTTT
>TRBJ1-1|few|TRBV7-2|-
CASSEGGHWTEAFF
TGTGCCAGCAGCGAGGGGGGGCACTGGACTGAAGCTTTCTTT
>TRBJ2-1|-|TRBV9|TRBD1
CASSVEQGPSNEQFF
TGTGCCAGCAGCGTAGAACAGGGGCCGTCTAATGAGCAGTTCTTC
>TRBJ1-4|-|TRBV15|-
CATSPLRSGVGEKLFF
TGTGCCACCAGCCCCCTGAGGTCCGGGGTCGGAGAAAAACTGTTTTTT
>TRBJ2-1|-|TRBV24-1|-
CATSGGTGRNYNEQFF
TGTGCCACCAGTGGGGGGACGGGGAGGAATTACAATGAGCAGTTCTTC
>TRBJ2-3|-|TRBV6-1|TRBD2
CASSEYSSGGLGDTQYF
TGTGCCAGCAGTGAATATTCGAGCGGGGGGTTGGGGGATACGCAGTATTTT
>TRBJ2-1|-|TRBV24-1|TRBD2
CATGERGGSYNEQFF
TGTGCCACCGGCGAGCGGGGGGGGTCCTACAATGAGCAGTTCTTC
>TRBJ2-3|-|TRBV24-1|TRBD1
CATSDFGRGLSTDTQYF
TGTGCCACCAGTGATTTTGGCAGGGGGCTTAGCACAGATACGCAGTATTTT